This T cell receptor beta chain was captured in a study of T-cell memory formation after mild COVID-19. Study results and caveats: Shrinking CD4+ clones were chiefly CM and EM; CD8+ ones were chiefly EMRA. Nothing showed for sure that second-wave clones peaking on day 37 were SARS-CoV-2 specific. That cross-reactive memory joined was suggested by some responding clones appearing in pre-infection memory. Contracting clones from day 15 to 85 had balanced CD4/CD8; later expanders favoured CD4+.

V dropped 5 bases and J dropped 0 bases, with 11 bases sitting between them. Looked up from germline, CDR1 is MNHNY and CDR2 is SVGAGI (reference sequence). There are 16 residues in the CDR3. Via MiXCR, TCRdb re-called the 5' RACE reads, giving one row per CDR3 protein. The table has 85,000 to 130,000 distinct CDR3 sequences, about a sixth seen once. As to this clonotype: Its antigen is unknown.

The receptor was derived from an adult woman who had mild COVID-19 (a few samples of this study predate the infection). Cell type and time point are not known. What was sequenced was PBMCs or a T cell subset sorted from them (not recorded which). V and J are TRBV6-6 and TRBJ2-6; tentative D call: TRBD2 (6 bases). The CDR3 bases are TGTGCCAGCAGTCCCTTGGGGGGCTCTGGGGCCAACGTCCTGACTTTC. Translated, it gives CASSPLGGSGANVLTF.